The clone carrying this TCR beta chain turned up a few times. Its antigen is currently unknown. Trimming at V came to 2 bases and at J to 5 bases, leaving 11 bases not matched to a gene. Germline V gives CDR1 SGHNT, CDR2 YENEEA. The CDR3 sequence is 17 residues long. The entry originates in a study of T cells in Graves' hyperthyroidism and ophthalmopathy. General study points: Blood also carried most thyroid clonotypes expanded above 0.001.

RNA transcripts yielded amplified TCR beta CDR3 regions. First-round RT-PCR with HTBI primers amplified the TCR CDR3 region. From the multiplex PCR reads, TCRdb called clonotypes with MiXCR, one entry per CDR3 protein. The table records fewer than 900,000 distinct CDR3 sequences, roughly a sixth of them present only once. The receptor was derived from a woman aged 45-65 years with Graves' hyperthyroidism that later progressed to Graves' ophthalmopathy. This chain links TRBV11-3 with TRBJ2-2, with TRBD2 identical over 7 bases. The sequenced sample was blood. CDR3 in DNA: TGTGCCAGCAGCTTACAAACTAGCGTCCCGGAGACCGGGGAGCTGTTTTTT. This codes for CASSLQTSVPETGELFF.